This TCR beta chain was recovered during a study of regulatory T cells in long-lasting Graves disease. Trimming left V 8 bases short and J 0 bases short, with 16 bases between. This CDR3 has 14 amino acids. Germline lookup yields CDR1 SQVTM and CDR2 ANQGSEA. The sample's time point: newly diagnosed GD, antithyroid drugs for less than 3 months. PBMC-extracted RNA yielded the TCR library. Study-level results: The number of shared public clonotypes was higher in persistent patients (2,741) than new patients (around 890).

This clonotype was recorded at least ten times. Its specificity is not known. Building the TCR beta libraries relied on iRepertoire HTBI primers, and CDR3 regions underwent Arm-PCR. One entry per CDR3 protein results from TCRdb running MiXCR on the multiplex PCR reads. This sample has around 480,000 distinct CDR3 sequences, with under 20% found just once. These data were likewise used in another study, on T cells in Graves' hyperthyroidism and ophthalmopathy. Per that paper: The HTBI primer set drove a first-round RT-PCR of the TCR CDR3. Most clonotypes that expanded in the thyroid above 0.001 also showed up in blood.

This receptor was obtained from a man in his forties with Graves disease. The sequenced sample was peripheral blood mononuclear cells (PBMCs), obtained at new diagnosis, from a patient treated with antithyroid drugs. This chain uses TRBV29-1 with TRBJ1-1; D gene unclear. This CDR3 reads CSPGEGLMNTEAFF. As DNA, the CDR3 is TGCAGCCCGGGCGAGGGCTTAATGAACACTGAAGCTTTCTTT.